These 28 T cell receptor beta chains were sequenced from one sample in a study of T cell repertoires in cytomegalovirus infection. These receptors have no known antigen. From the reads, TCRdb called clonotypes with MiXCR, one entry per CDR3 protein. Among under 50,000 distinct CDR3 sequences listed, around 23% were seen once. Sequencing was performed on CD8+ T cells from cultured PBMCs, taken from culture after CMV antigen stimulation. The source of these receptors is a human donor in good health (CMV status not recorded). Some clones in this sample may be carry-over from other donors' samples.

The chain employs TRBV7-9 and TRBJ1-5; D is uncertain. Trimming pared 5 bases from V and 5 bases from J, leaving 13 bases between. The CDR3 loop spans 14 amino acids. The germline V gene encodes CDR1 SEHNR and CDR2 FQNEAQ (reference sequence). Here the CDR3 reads CASSRQSGDQPQHF. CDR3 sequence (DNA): TGTGCCAGCAGCCGCCAGAGCGGAGATCAGCCCCAGCATTTT.

For the CDR3, the DNA is TGTGCCAGCACGCTAGCGGGATCCGATGAGCAGTTCTTC. Encoded protein: CASTLAGSDEQFF. The chain carries TRBV28 and TRBJ2-1, with 9 nucleotides matching TRBD2. Germline CDR1 reads MDHEN; CDR2 reads SYDVKM. The CDR3 runs 13 residues. With 7 bases clipped from V and 8 bases from J, the junction kept 6 bases outside the gene matches.

DNA of the CDR3: TGTGCCAGCAGCGGGTTGAACACTGAAGCTTTCTTT. Amino acids: CASSGLNTEAFF. This chain joins TRBV12-3 or TRBV12-4 and TRBJ1-1; the D is unclear. The CDR3 is 12 amino acids. Trimming cost V 6 bases and J 0 bases, with 5 bases left between them.

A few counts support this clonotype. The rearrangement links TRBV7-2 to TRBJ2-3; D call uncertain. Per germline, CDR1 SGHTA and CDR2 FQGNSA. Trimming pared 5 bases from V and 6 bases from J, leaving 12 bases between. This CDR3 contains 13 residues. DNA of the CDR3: TGTGCCAGCAGCGCGGACCCCAGGGATACGCAGTATTTT. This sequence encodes CASSADPRDTQYF.

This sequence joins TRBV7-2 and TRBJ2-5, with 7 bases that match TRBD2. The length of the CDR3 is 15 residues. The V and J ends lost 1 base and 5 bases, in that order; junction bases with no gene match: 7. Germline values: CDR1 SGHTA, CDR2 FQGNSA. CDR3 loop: CASSLVSGGMETQYF. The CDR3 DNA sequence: TGTGCCAGCAGCTTAGTGTCGGGGGGAATGGAGACCCAGTACTTC.

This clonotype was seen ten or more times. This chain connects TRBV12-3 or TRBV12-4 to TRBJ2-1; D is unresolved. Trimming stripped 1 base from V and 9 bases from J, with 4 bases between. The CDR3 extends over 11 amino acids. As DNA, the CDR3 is TGTGCCAGCAGTTTAGGTATTGAGCAGTTCTTC. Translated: CASSLGIEQFF.

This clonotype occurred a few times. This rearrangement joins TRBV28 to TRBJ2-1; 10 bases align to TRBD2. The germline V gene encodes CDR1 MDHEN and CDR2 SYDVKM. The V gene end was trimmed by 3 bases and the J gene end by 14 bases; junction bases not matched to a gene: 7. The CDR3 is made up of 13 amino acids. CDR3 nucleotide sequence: TGTGCCAGCAGTTTTTTAGCGGGAGGCCAAAAGTTCTTC. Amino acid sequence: CASSFLAGGQKFF.

Written as DNA, the CDR3 is TGTGCCAGTAGTATTTCTCGGGACCACTACGAGCAGTACTTC. Its protein product is CASSISRDHYEQYF. The genes are TRBV19 and TRBJ2-7, with D perhaps matching TRBD1 or TRBD2 (5 bases each). CDR3 length: 14 amino acids. V lost 3 bases, J lost 3 bases, and 12 bases lay in between. The germline V gene encodes CDR1 LNHDA and CDR2 SQIVND (reference sequence).

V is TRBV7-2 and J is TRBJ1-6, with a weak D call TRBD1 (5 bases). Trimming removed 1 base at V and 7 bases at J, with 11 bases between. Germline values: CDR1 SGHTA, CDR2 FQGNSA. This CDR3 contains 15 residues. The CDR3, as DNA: TGTGCCAGCAGCTTAGACTGGAGGGGCAATTCACCCCTCCACTTT. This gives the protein CASSLDWRGNSPLHF.

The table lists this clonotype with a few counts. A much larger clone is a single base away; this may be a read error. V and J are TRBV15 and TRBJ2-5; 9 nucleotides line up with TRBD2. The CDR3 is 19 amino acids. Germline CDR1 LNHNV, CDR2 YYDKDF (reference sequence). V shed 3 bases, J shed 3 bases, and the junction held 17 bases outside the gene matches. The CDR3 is CATSSVFLGTSRGKETQYF. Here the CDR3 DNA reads TGTGCCACCAGCAGCGTCTTCCTTGGGACTAGCCGGGGTAAAGAGACCCAGTACTTC. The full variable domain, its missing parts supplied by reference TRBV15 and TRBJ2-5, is DAMVIQNPRYQVTQFGKPVTLSCSQTLNHNVMYWYQQKSSQAPKLLFHYYDKDFNNEADTPDNFQSRRPNTSFCFLDIRSPGLGDTAMYLCATSSVFLGTSRGKETQYFGPGTRLLVL.

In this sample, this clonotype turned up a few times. As DNA, the CDR3 is TGTGCCAGCAGCCCAAGGGACTTCTCCTACGAGCAGTACTTC. It specifies CASSPRDFSYEQYF. V usage is TRBV7-2 and J usage is TRBJ2-7, with D perhaps TRBD2 (6 bases). CDR1 and CDR2 (germline): SGHTA, FQGNSA. The V end lost 5 bases, the J end lost 0 bases, and 11 bases lay between the germline ends. The CDR3 length is 14 residues.

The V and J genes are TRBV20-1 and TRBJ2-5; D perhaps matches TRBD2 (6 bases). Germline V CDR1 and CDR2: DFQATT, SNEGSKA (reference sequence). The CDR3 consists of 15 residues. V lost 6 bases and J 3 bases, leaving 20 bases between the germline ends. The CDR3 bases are TGCAGTGCCCCCTCCATCACGGGAGTAGAAGAGACCCAGTACTTC. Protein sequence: CSAPSITGVEETQYF.

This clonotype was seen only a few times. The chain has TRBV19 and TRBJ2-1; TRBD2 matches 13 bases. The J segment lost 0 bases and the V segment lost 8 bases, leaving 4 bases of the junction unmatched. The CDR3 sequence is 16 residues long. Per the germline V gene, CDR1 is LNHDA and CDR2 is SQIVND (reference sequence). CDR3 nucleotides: TGTGCCAGTGGGGGACTAGCGGGGAGCTCCTACAATGAGCAGTTCTTC. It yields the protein CASGGLAGSSYNEQFF.

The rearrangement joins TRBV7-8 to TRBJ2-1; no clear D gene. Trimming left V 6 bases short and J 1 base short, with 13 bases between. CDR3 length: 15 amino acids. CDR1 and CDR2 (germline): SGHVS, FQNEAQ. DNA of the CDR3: TGTGCCAGCAGTCCCCTTAGATTTTCCTACAATGAGCAGTTCTTC. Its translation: CASSPLRFSYNEQFF. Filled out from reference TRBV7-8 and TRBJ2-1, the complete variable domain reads GAGVSQSPRYKVAKRGQDVALRCDPISGHVSLFWYQQALGQGPEFLTYFQNEAQLDKSGLPSDRFFAERPEGSVSTLKIQRTQQEDSAVYLCASSPLRFSYNEQFFGPGTRLTVL.

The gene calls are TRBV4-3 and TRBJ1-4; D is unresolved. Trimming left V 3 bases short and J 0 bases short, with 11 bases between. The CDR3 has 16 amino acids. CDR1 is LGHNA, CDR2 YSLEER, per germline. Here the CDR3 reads CASSQSDGATNEKLFF. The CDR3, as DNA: TGCGCCAGCAGCCAGTCCGACGGTGCAACTAATGAAAAACTGTTTTTT.

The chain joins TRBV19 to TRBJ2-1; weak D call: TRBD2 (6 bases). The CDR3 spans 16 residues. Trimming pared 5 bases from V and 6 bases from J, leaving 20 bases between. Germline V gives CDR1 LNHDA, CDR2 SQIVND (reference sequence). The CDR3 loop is CASSPGAGTQVNEQFF. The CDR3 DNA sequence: TGTGCCAGTAGTCCTGGGGCGGGGACCCAGGTCAATGAGCAGTTCTTC. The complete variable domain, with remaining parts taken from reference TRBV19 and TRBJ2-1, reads DGGITQSPKYLFRKEGQNVTLSCEQNLNHDAMYWYRQDPGQGLRLIYYSQIVNDFQKGDIAEGYSVSREKKESFPLTVTSAQKNPTAFYLCASSPGAGTQVNEQFFGPGTRLTVL.

The CDR3, as DNA: TGTGCCAGCAGTGAAAGTTCACAGGGGATGCACGAGCAGTACTTC. It is translated as CASSESSQGMHEQYF. The chain couples TRBV2 to TRBJ2-7, with 7 bases lining up with TRBD1. The CDR3 loop spans 15 amino acids. CDR1 and CDR2 from the germline V gene are SNHLY and FYNNEI. Trimming cost V 2 bases and J 5 bases; bases outside gene matches: 9. Full variable domain (rest looked up from reference TRBV2 and TRBJ2-7): EPEVTQTPSHQVTQMGQEVILRCVPISNHLYFYWYRQILGQKVEFLVSFYNNEISEKSEIFDDQFSVERPDGSNFTLKIRSTKLEDSAMYFCASSESSQGMHEQYFGPGTRLTVT.

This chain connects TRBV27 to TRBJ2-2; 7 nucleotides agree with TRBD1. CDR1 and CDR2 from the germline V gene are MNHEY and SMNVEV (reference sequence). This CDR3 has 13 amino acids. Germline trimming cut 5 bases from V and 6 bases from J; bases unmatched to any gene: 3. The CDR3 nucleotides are TGTGCCAGCAGTCCTGACAGGGCCGGGGAGCTGTTTTTT. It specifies CASSPDRAGELFF.

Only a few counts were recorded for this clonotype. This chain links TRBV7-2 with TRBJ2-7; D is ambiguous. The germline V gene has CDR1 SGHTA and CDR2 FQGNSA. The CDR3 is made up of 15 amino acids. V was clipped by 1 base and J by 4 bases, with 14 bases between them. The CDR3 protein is CASSLGAGRLYEQYF. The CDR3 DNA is TGTGCCAGCAGCTTAGGGGCAGGCCGACTTTACGAGCAGTACTTC.

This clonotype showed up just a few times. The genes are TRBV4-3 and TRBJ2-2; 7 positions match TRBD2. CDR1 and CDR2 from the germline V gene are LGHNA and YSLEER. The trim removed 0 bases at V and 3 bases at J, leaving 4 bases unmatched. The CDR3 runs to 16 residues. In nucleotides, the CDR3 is TGCGCCAGCAGCCAAGAACCTAGCGGTTACACCGGGGAGCTGTTTTTT. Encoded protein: CASSQEPSGYTGELFF.

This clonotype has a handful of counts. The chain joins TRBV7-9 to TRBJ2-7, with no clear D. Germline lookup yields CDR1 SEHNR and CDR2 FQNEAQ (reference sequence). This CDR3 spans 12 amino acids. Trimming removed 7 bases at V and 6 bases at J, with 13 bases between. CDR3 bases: TGTGCCAGCATAAGCCCCGTCGGCGAGCAGTACTTC. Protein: CASISPVGEQYF.

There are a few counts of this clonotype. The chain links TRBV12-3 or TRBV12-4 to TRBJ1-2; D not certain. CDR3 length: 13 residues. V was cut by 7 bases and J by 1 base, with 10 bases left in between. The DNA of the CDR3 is TGTGCCAGCACCCCCCGGGGTAACTATGGCTACACCTTC. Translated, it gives CASTPRGNYGYTF.

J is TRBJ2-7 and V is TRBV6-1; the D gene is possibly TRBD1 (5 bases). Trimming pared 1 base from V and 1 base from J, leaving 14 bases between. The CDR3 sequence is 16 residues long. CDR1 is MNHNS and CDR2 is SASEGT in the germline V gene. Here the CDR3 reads CASSEEGEFPSYEQYF. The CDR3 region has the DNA TGTGCCAGCAGTGAAGAAGGGGAATTCCCATCCTACGAGCAGTACTTC.

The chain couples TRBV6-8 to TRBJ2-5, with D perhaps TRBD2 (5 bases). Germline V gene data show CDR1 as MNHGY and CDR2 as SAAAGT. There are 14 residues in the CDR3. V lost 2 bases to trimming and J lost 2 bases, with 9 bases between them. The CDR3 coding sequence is TGTGCCAGCAGTTACGTGGGAGTACAAGAGACCCAGTACTTC. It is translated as CASSYVGVQETQYF.

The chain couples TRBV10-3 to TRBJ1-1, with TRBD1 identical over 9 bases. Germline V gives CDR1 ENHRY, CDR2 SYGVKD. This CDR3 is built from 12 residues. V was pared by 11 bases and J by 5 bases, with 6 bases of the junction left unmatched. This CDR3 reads CAAGTGRTEAFF. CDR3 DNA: TGTGCCGCCGGGACAGGGAGGACTGAAGCTTTCTTT.

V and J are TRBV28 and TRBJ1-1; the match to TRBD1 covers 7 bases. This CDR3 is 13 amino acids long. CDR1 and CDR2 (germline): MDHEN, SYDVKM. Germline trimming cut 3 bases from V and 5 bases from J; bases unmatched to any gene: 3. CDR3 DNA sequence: TGTGCCAGCAGTTTGACAGGGAGGACTGAAGCTTTCTTT. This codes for CASSLTGRTEAFF.

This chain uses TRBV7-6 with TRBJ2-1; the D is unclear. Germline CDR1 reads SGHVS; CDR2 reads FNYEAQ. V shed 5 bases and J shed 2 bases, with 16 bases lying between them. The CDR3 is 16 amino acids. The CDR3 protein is CASSLGRLPPYNEQFF. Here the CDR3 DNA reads TGTGCCAGCAGCCTGGGCCGACTGCCGCCCTACAATGAGCAGTTCTTC.

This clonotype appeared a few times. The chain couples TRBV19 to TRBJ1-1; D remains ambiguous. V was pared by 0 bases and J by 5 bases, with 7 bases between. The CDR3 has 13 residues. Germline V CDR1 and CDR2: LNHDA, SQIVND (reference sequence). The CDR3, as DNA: TGTGCCAGTAGTATAGACCGCAAAACTGAAGCTTTCTTT. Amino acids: CASSIDRKTEAFF.